The rows below give T cell receptor beta chains drawn from one sample of a study of cytotoxic CD8 clonotypes in ibrutinib-treated CLL. Profiling relied on immunoSEQ multiplex PCR, and the TCRdb table lists in-frame clones only, not all of them. The sample shows 52,000 or so clones, approximately 87% of them seen only once. Here the sequenced sample was PBMCs, taken after 24 months of ibrutinib treatment. The receptors originated from a human donor with chronic lymphocytic leukemia. Each CDR3 is given with its conserved first and last residue. The D gene is left open where the match is weak. The size entry is marked missing in some rows and otherwise reads once, few, many or a size class.

d_call j_call clone_size v_call cdr3_nt cdr3_aa
TRBD1 TRBJ1-2 NA TRBV2 TGTGCCAGCAGTACCGAGACAGGGGGCGGCTACACCTTC CASSTETGGGYTF
NA TRBJ2-2 NA TRBV6-4 TGTGCCAGCAGTGAACAGGCGGGTATTACCACCGGGGAGCTGTTTTTT CASSEQAGITTGELFF
NA TRBJ2-3 NA TRBV19 TGTGCCAGTAGTATTTATTTTGGGACAGATACGCAGTATTTT CASSIYFGTDTQYF
TRBD1 TRBJ1-2 NA TRBV5-4 TGTGCCAGCAGTGGGACAGGGATGGGTAACTATGGCTACACCTTC CASSGTGMGNYGYTF
NA TRBJ1-5 NA TRBV18 TGTGCCAGCTCACCCCCAGGGGAGCCCCAGCATTTT CASSPPGEPQHF
NA TRBJ2-2 NA TRBV7-9 TGTGCCAGCAGTTCGTTAGACTGGGACACCGGGGAGCTGTTTTTT CASSSLDWDTGELFF
TRBD2 TRBJ2-7 once TRBV19 TGTGCCAGTAGTATCCTTTTGGCTAGCGGGAGCAACGAGCAGTACTTC CASSILLASGSNEQYF
NA TRBJ2-6 few TRBV2 TGTGCCAGCAGTGATATGGCTTCTGGGGCCAACGTCCTGACTTTC CASSDMASGANVLTF
NA TRBJ2-1 NA TRBV19 TGTGCCAGTAGTACCGCTAGGGGCTCCTACAATGAGCAGTTCTTC CASSTARGSYNEQFF
TRBD2 TRBJ2-5 NA TRBV14 TGTGCCAGCAGCCAAAGCGGACTAGCGGGAGGGCAAGAGACCCAGTACTTC CASSQSGLAGGQETQYF
NA TRBJ1-2 few TRBV29-1 TGCAGCGTTGCAGACAGTCTTAACTATGGCTACACCTTC CSVADSLNYGYTF